The 12 T cell receptor beta chains in this list originate from one sample, sequenced in a study of OX40 agonist ivuxolimab in advanced cancers. Sequencing used immunoSEQ multiplex PCR; TCRdb keeps in-frame clones, though not all of them. Here the sample spans approximately 60,000 clones, approximately 88% being singletons. The sequencing used CD4+ or CD8+ T cells sorted from blood, collected in a trial of the OX40 agonist ivuxolimab. The receptors were gathered from an adult with an advanced solid tumor such as melanoma, head and neck, liver or kidney cancer.

The CDR3 protein is CASSLVLANEQFF. Written as DNA, the CDR3 is TGTGCCAGCAGCTTAGTTCTGGCCAATGAGCAGTTCTTC. The chain joins TRBV11-2 to TRBJ2-1; no definite D call. Germline lookup yields CDR1 SGHAT and CDR2 FQNNGV. There are 13 residues in the CDR3. Trimming took off 1 base at V and 6 bases at J, with 7 bases between the two ends.

The chain couples TRBV12-5 to TRBJ2-5; the D is unclear. Trimming removed 3 bases at V and 2 bases at J, with 10 bases between. Germline loops: CDR1 LGHNT, CDR2 FRNRAP. CDR3 length equals 14 residues. CDR3 DNA sequence: TGTGCTAGTGGTTTAGGGAAGCTTCAAGAGACCCAGTACTTC. Its translation: CASGLGKLQETQYF.

The chain carries TRBV6-1 and TRBJ1-6; possible D gene TRBD1, 5 bases. The CDR3 consists of 14 residues. Per germline, CDR1 MNHNS and CDR2 SASEGT. Between the trimmed V and J ends, which lost 2 bases and 10 bases, there was a span of 12 bases. In nucleotides, the CDR3 is TGTGCCAGCAGTGAATTTGTGAGGGACTCACCCCTCCACTTT. Protein: CASSEFVRDSPLHF.

This clone was counted a single time. J is TRBJ2-5 and V is TRBV5-1; 10 nucleotides line up with TRBD2. V was clipped by 0 bases and J by 2 bases; unmatched bases: 4. CDR1 is SGHRS, CDR2 YFSETQ, per germline. The CDR3 sequence is 16 residues long. CDR3 DNA sequence: TGCGCCAGCAGCTTGGGGCTAGCGGGGGCTCAAGAGACCCAGTACTTC. Translation: CASSLGLAGAQETQYF.

The V and J genes are TRBV7-2 and TRBJ1-1; no firm D call. Looked up from germline, CDR1 is SGHTA and CDR2 is FQGNSA. Trimming removed 6 bases at V and 1 base at J, with 12 bases between. CDR3 length equals 14 residues. Here the CDR3 reads CASRIATENTEAFF. The CDR3 coding sequence is TGTGCCAGCAGGATTGCCACAGAGAACACTGAAGCTTTCTTT.

The rearrangement links TRBV5-6 to TRBJ2-5, with 11 bases aligning to TRBD2. After removal of 3 bases from V and 3 bases from J, the junction contained 10 bases not matched to a gene. This CDR3 has 17 residues. Germline values: CDR1 SGHDT, CDR2 YYEEEE. The CDR3 spells CASSSPTLAGGKETQYF. CDR3 DNA sequence: TGTGCCAGCAGCTCACCGACTCTAGCGGGGGGTAAAGAGACCCAGTACTTC.

This clone was seen only a few times. V is TRBV7-9 and J is TRBJ2-5; D is unclear. Germline loops: CDR1 SEHNR, CDR2 FQNEAQ (reference sequence). Trimming removed 1 base at V and 4 bases at J, with 7 bases between. CDR3 size: 13 residues. DNA for the CDR3: TGTGCCAGCAGCTTAGTTGTCGGAGAGACCCAGTACTTC. Protein sequence: CASSLVVGETQYF.

The chain carries TRBV7-6 and TRBJ2-1; TRBD2 matches 10 bases. Germline loops: CDR1 SGHVS, CDR2 FNYEAQ. This CDR3 spans 15 amino acids. V trimming: 4 bases; J trimming: 3 bases; junction bases outside the gene matches: 3. CDR3 in amino acids: CASSSQRGGYNEQFF. For the CDR3, the DNA is TGTGCCAGCAGCTCCCAGCGGGGGGGCTACAATGAGCAGTTCTTC.

The chain joins TRBV5-6 to TRBJ1-6; tentatively, D is TRBD1 (5 bases). From germline, CDR1 is SGHDT and CDR2 YYEEEE. Trimming cost V 1 base and J 5 bases, with 13 bases left between them. This CDR3 spans 16 amino acids. The CDR3 DNA sequence: TGTGCCAGCAGCTTGATGGTGGGACTTAATAATTCACCCCTCCACTTT. It is translated as CASSLMVGLNNSPLHF.

The chain links TRBV5-1 to TRBJ2-3; D call uncertain. The CDR3 has 14 amino acids. The germline V gene has CDR1 SGHRS and CDR2 YFSETQ. The V end lost 0 bases, the J end lost 7 bases, and 12 bases lay between the germline ends. The CDR3 sequence is CASSLGETPNTQYF. The CDR3 bases are TGCGCCAGCAGCTTGGGAGAGACCCCGAATACGCAGTATTTT.

The V call is TRBV6-5, the J call TRBJ2-5; unclear D gene. Trimming left V 8 bases short and J 0 bases short, with 13 bases between. The CDR3 has 14 amino acids. Germline-derived CDR1 and CDR2 are MNHEY and SVGAGI. The CDR3 reads CASRRALDQETQYF. In DNA, the CDR3 is TGTGCCAGCCGCCGTGCTCTAGACCAAGAGACCCAGTACTTC.

This clone appeared a single time. The genes are TRBV19 and TRBJ2-7, with 8 nucleotides matching TRBD2. This CDR3 has 13 amino acids. Germline trimming cut 3 bases from V and 4 bases from J; bases unmatched to any gene: 2. In germline, CDR1 is LNHDA, CDR2 SQIVND (reference sequence). The CDR3 bases are TGTGCCAGTAGTATCCGGGAGGGATACGAGCAGTACTTC. Protein: CASSIREGYEQYF.